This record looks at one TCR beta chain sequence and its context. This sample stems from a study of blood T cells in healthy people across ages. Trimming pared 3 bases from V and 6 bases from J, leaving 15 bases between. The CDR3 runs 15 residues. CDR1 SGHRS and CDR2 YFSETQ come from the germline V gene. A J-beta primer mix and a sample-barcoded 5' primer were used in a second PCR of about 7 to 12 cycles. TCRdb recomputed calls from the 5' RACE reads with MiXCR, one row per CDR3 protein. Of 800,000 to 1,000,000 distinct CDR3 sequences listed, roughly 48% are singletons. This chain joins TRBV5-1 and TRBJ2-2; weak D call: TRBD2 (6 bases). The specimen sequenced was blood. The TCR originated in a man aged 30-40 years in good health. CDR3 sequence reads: CASSSGTPFAGELFF. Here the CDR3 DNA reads TGCGCCAGCAGCTCCGGGACTCCATTTGCCGGGGAGCTGTTTTTT. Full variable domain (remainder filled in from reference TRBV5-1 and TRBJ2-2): KAGVTQTPRYLIKTRGQQVTLSCSPISGHRSVSWYQQTPGQGLQFLFEYFSETQRNKGNFPGRFSGRQFSNSRSEMNVSTLELGDSALYLCASSSGTPFAGELFFGEGSRLTVL.